The 21 T cell receptor beta chains listed next were all sequenced from one sample in a study of cytomegalovirus exposure and HLA in healthy donors. Primers for the PCR totalled 60 Vbeta and 13 Jbeta. Clones were sequenced by immunoSEQ multiplex PCR, and TCRdb holds only the in-frame ones, with some missing. The sample features some 71,000 clones, with approximately 1.8% in its top ten. Sequencing was carried out using PBMCs. The receptors here all came from a woman in her 30s in good health and CMV-seronegative.

The J gene is TRBJ2-5, the V gene TRBV15; D ambiguous. V lost 5 bases, J lost 1 base, and 5 bases lay in between. The V gene's germline CDR1 is LNHNV and CDR2 YYDKDF (reference sequence). The CDR3 contains 12 residues. CDR3 nucleotides: TGTGCCACCAGCCCAGGCCAAGAGACCCAGTACTTC. This encodes CATSPGQETQYF.

The chain employs TRBV27 and TRBJ1-2, with a possible D match to TRBD1 (5 bases). CDR1 and CDR2 (germline): MNHEY, SMNVEV (reference sequence). V was shortened by 6 bases and J by 4 bases, with 15 bases between the two germline ends. The CDR3 has 14 residues. CDR3 sequence: CASRTTSGGYGYTF. CDR3 bases: TGTGCCAGCAGAACAACCTCGGGGGGCTATGGCTACACCTTC.

J is TRBJ2-3 and V is TRBV6-1; 8 nucleotides align to TRBD1. V gave up 4 bases and J gave up 4 bases; unmatched junction bases: 10. The CDR3 is made up of 16 amino acids. The germline CDR1 and CDR2 sequences are MNHNS and SASEGT. DNA of the CDR3: TGTGCCAGCAGTGCCGGGGCAGGGGGCGGCCCAGATACGCAGTATTTT. This sequence encodes CASSAGAGGGPDTQYF.

The chain uses TRBV4-1 and TRBJ2-7, with 7 bases lining up with TRBD1. The CDR3 length is 16 residues. CDR1 and CDR2 from the germline V gene are MGHRA and YSYEKL. Trimming took 3 bases from V and 2 from J; bases not matched to a gene: 10. CDR3: CASSHLQGSFPYEQYF. CDR3 nucleotide sequence: TGCGCCAGCAGCCACCTACAGGGGTCCTTCCCCTACGAGCAGTACTTC.

The V and J genes are TRBV5-1 and TRBJ1-2; D remains unclear. Germline V gene data show CDR1 as SGHRS and CDR2 as YFSETQ. The length of the CDR3 is 12 residues. V was shortened by 2 bases and J by 8 bases, with 10 bases between the two germline ends. Written as DNA, the CDR3 is TGCGCCAGCAGCTTCGGGGAGGAAGGCTACACCTTC. Amino acid sequence: CASSFGEEGYTF. Based on the CDR3 plus reference TRBV5-1 and TRBJ1-2, the full variable domain is KAGVTQTPRYLIKTRGQQVTLSCSPISGHRSVSWYQQTPGQGLQFLFEYFSETQRNKGNFPGRFSGRQFSNSRSEMNVSTLELGDSALYLCASSFGEEGYTFGSGTRLTVV.

The rearrangement uses TRBV7-9 and TRBJ1-3; D might be TRBD1 (5 bases). CDR1 SEHNR and CDR2 FQNEAQ come from the germline V gene (reference sequence). The CDR3 sequence is 17 residues long. Trimming shortened V by 1 base and J by 1 base, and 14 bases separated the two germline ends. CDR3 nucleotide sequence: TGTGCCAGCAGCTTAGGGGGACTGGGCCAGTCTGGAAACACCATATATTTT. This gives the protein CASSLGGLGQSGNTIYF. Variable domain in full (rest from reference TRBV7-9 and TRBJ1-3): DTGVSQNPRHKITKRGQNVTFRCDPISEHNRLYWYRQTLGQGPEFLTYFQNEAQLEKSRLLSDRFSAERPKGSFSTLEIQRTEQGDSAMYLCASSLGGLGQSGNTIYFGEGSWLTVV.

This chain uses TRBV5-6 with TRBJ2-7, with D tentatively TRBD1 (5 bases). Germline V gene sequence: CDR1 SGHDT, CDR2 YYEEEE. Deletions cut 2 bases from V and 1 base from J, with 13 bases between. The CDR3 is 15 residues long. The CDR3 here is CASSFYRGGSYEQYF. The CDR3 nucleotides are TGTGCCAGCAGCTTTTATAGGGGCGGTTCCTACGAGCAGTACTTC.

The chain uses TRBV9 and TRBJ1-1; D call uncertain. The CDR3 consists of 15 residues. V was pared by 0 bases and J by 4 bases, with 13 bases between. Germline-derived CDR1 and CDR2 are SGDLS and YYNGEE. The CDR3 region is CASSVAYRGSTEAFF. DNA of the CDR3: TGTGCCAGCAGCGTAGCTTACCGGGGAAGCACTGAAGCTTTCTTT. The whole variable domain, filled in from reference TRBV9 and TRBJ1-1, reads DSGVTQTPKHLITATGQRVTLRCSPRSGDLSVYWYQQSLDQGLQFLIQYYNGEERAKGNILERFSAQQFPDLHSELNLSSLELGDSALYFCASSVAYRGSTEAFFGQGTRLTVV.

J is TRBJ2-2 and V is TRBV19, with 9 bases lining up with TRBD1. This CDR3 has 15 residues. Trimming removed 5 bases from V and 6 bases from J; junction bases left unmatched: 7. The germline V gene has CDR1 LNHDA and CDR2 SQIVND (reference sequence). The DNA of the CDR3 is TGTGCCAGTAGTCTTACAGGGGGCTTCTCCGGGGAGCTGTTTTTT. It yields the protein CASSLTGGFSGELFF.

The rearrangement uses TRBV6-5 and TRBJ2-1, with D possibly being TRBD2 (6 bases). The CDR3 sequence is 13 residues long. Trimming took off 5 bases at V and 9 bases at J, with 14 bases between the two ends. Germline V gene data show CDR1 as MNHEY and CDR2 as SVGAGI. The CDR3 reads CASSPEEGGEQFF. Written as DNA, the CDR3 is TGTGCCAGCAGTCCCGAGGAGGGAGGTGAGCAGTTCTTC.

The chain has TRBV19 and TRBJ2-7; the match to TRBD1 covers 8 bases. Germline CDR1 reads LNHDA; CDR2 reads SQIVND (reference sequence). The CDR3 has 17 amino acids. V lost 4 bases to trimming and J lost 10 bases; unmatched junction nucleotides: 21. This CDR3 reads CASSTLPGTGRNGRQYF. For the CDR3, the DNA is TGTGCCAGTAGTACCCTCCCTGGGACAGGTAGAAATGGGCGACAGTACTTC.

The chain is built from TRBV18 and TRBJ2-2, with a tentative D call TRBD2 (6 bases). The CDR3 is 15 residues long. V lost 3 bases and J 3 bases, leaving 11 bases between the germline ends. Germline V gene lookup returns CDR1 KGHSH and CDR2 LQKENI. DNA of the CDR3: TGTGCCAGCTCACCCAGGGAGGTTTACACCGGGGAGCTGTTTTTT. Translated, it gives CASSPREVYTGELFF.

The V and J genes are TRBV6-5 and TRBJ1-4, with D possibly matching TRBD1 (6 bases). Trimming left V 6 bases short and J 7 bases short, with 12 bases between. Germline CDR1 reads MNHEY; CDR2 reads SVGAGI. This CDR3 is 13 amino acids long. This chain's CDR3 is CASSPGTREKLFF. The CDR3, as DNA: TGTGCCAGCAGCCCCGGGACACGTGAAAAACTGTTTTTT.

The chain recombines TRBV4-1 with TRBJ2-2, with D unclear. The CDR3 is 15 residues long. V lost 1 base to trimming and J lost 5 bases, with 11 bases between them. Per germline, CDR1 MGHRA and CDR2 YSYEKL. This chain's CDR3 is CASSQVPTPTGELFF. CDR3 coding DNA: TGCGCCAGCAGCCAAGTTCCGACTCCGACCGGGGAGCTGTTTTTT.

The chain combines TRBV28 with TRBJ1-2; D is perhaps TRBD1 (6 bases). CDR1 MDHEN and CDR2 SYDVKM come from the germline V gene. V lost 5 bases to trimming and J lost 10 bases, with 14 bases between them. The CDR3 consists of 12 residues. CDR3 in DNA: TGTGCCAGCAGTAGCAGGGGCGTCCACTACACCTTC. The encoded protein is CASSSRGVHYTF.

The rearrangement joins TRBV4-3 to TRBJ2-1; 10 nucleotides agree with TRBD2. Germline V gives CDR1 LGHNA, CDR2 YSLEER. J gave up 3 bases and V 1 base, and 9 bases lay outside the gene matches. The CDR3 sequence is 18 residues long. The CDR3 bases are TGCGCCAGCAGCCAAGTCTGGACTAGCGGAGCCCTCTACAATGAGCAGTTCTTC. Protein sequence: CASSQVWTSGALYNEQFF.

The chain combines TRBV11-2 with TRBJ2-3; D is ambiguous. Germline values: CDR1 SGHAT, CDR2 FQNNGV. This CDR3 contains 12 residues. The ends were cut back, 7 bases at V and 3 bases at J, with 8 bases in the middle. The CDR3 region is CASKAVTDTQYF. For the CDR3, the DNA is TGTGCCAGCAAGGCGGTTACAGATACGCAGTATTTT.

This rearrangement joins TRBV19 to TRBJ2-6, with 11 bases fitting TRBD1. CDR3 length equals 18 residues. V dropped 6 bases and J dropped 2; count of bases not matched to a gene: 9. Germline V gene data show CDR1 as LNHDA and CDR2 as SQIVND (reference sequence). The CDR3 loop reads CASSPTGQGVTGANVLTF. The CDR3 DNA reads TGTGCCAGTAGCCCGACGGGACAGGGGGTGACTGGGGCCAACGTCCTGACTTTC.

The chain joins TRBV7-9 to TRBJ1-6; TRBD1 agrees at 8 bases. CDR1 is SEHNR and CDR2 is FQNEAQ in the germline V gene (reference sequence). The CDR3 totals 16 residues. V shed 4 bases, J shed 5 bases, and the junction held 7 bases outside the gene matches. The CDR3 loop reads CASSSGQGAHNSPLHF. The CDR3 bases are TGTGCCAGCAGCTCCGGGCAGGGGGCCCATAATTCACCCCTCCACTTT.

This rearrangement joins TRBV25-1 to TRBJ1-2; 7 bases agree with TRBD1. Trimming cost V 4 bases and J 4 bases; bases outside gene matches: 3. The CDR3 is made up of 13 amino acids. Germline V gene lookup returns CDR1 MGHDK and CDR2 SYGVNS. The CDR3 region is CASSVTGAYGYTF. For the CDR3, the DNA is TGTGCCAGCAGTGTAACAGGGGCCTATGGCTACACCTTC.

CDR3 nucleotide sequence: TGTGCCAGCAGCTTGGCTGTCTACACTGAAGCTTTCTTT. It encodes CASSLAVYTEAFF. The V and J genes are TRBV5-6 and TRBJ1-1; unclear D gene. The CDR3 consists of 13 residues. Between the trimmed V and J ends, which lost 0 bases and 3 bases, there was a span of 6 bases. CDR1 is SGHDT, CDR2 YYEEEE, per germline.